A single sample gave rise to the 8 T cell receptor beta chains below, sequenced in a study of T cell responses to AZD1222 COVID-19 vaccine. The repertoire was sequenced with immunoSEQ multiplex PCR; TCRdb's copy has only in-frame clones and lacks some. The data contain 95,000 to 150,000 clones, 93% of them singletons. Here the sequenced sample was peripheral blood, taken 28 days after the second AZD1222 dose. The receptors were sampled from an adult who received the AZD1222 COVID-19 vaccine.

Written as DNA, the CDR3 is TGTGCCAGCAGTTTAAGGGGTCCGAACACCGGGGAGCTGTTTTTT. Its translation: CASSLRGPNTGELFF. The chain carries TRBV27 and TRBJ2-2, with D tentatively TRBD1 (5 bases). Trimming cost V 2 bases and J 0 bases, with 7 bases left between them. The germline V gene has CDR1 MNHEY and CDR2 SMNVEV (reference sequence). CDR3 length: 15 amino acids.

This clone was recorded once. The J gene is TRBJ2-3, the V gene TRBV4-3; unclear D gene. This CDR3 comprises 14 residues. CDR1 and CDR2 (germline): LGHNA, YSLEER. V was shortened by 1 base and J by 2 bases, with 7 bases between the two germline ends. As DNA, the CDR3 is TGCGCCAGCAGCCAAGGACATTCCACAGATACGCAGTATTTT. Its protein product is CASSQGHSTDTQYF.

The J gene is TRBJ1-2, the V gene TRBV2; no clear D gene. Germline V gene lookup returns CDR1 SNHLY and CDR2 FYNNEI. The CDR3 has 14 amino acids. Trimming took 5 bases from V and 8 from J, leaving 18 bases between them. The CDR3 is CASSQQIDAGGYTF. CDR3 sequence (DNA): TGTGCCAGCAGTCAACAAATAGATGCTGGGGGCTACACCTTC.

J is TRBJ2-7 and V is TRBV7-9; TRBD2 aligns across 7 bases. V lost 6 bases to trimming and J lost 0 bases; unmatched junction nucleotides: 8. The CDR3 sequence is 15 residues long. CDR1 is SEHNR, CDR2 FQNEAQ, per germline (reference sequence). This chain's CDR3 is CASSLGGTNSYEQYF. The CDR3 DNA is TGTGCCAGCAGTTTGGGGGGGACGAACTCCTACGAGCAGTACTTC.

In its sample, this clone was seen once. This chain uses TRBV10-3 with TRBJ1-2; TRBD1 aligns across 7 bases. This CDR3 region has 13 residues. The V gene end was trimmed by 7 bases and the J gene end by 8 bases; junction bases not matched to a gene: 10. Germline values: CDR1 ENHRY, CDR2 SYGVKD. CDR3 coding DNA: TGTGCCATCACCGAGACAGGGTTCGGCGGCTACACCTTC. It yields the protein CAITETGFGGYTF.

The chain has TRBV11-3 and TRBJ2-1, with D possibly being TRBD2 (7 bases). In germline, CDR1 is SGHNT, CDR2 YENEEA. Trimming cost V 5 bases and J 9 bases, with 17 bases left between them. There are 14 residues in the CDR3. The CDR3 DNA reads as TGTGCCAGCAGCCCCTCGGGGGGCCGGGGTGAGCAGTTCTTC. Translation gives CASSPSGGRGEQFF.

The chain uses TRBV5-8 and TRBJ2-4, with D possibly matching TRBD1 (6 bases). The V gene lost 2 bases and the J gene lost 6 bases, with 12 bases spanning the gap. The CDR3 runs to 14 residues. Germline V gives CDR1 SGHTS, CDR2 YDEGEE. The DNA for the CDR3 is TGTGCCAGCAGCTTACAGGGAGCAGGAAACATTCAGTACTTC. Translating it yields CASSLQGAGNIQYF.

V usage is TRBV19 and J usage is TRBJ2-2; D gene ambiguous. The CDR3 loop spans 13 amino acids. Germline-derived CDR1 and CDR2 are LNHDA and SQIVND (reference sequence). V was trimmed by 4 bases and J by 2 bases, leaving 5 bases between them. Here the CDR3 DNA reads TGTGCCAGTAGTACCCGTAACACCGGGGAGCTGTTTTTT. Amino acid sequence: CASSTRNTGELFF.